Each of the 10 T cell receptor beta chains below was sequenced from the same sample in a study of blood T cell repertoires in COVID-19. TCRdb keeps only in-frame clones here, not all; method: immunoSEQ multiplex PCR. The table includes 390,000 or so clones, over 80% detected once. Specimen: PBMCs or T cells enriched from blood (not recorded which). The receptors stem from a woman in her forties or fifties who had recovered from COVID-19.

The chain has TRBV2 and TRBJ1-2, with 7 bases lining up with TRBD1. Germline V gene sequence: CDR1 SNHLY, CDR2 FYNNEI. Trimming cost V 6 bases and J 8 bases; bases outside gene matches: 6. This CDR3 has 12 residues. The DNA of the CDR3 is TGTGCCAGCAGAGGGGGCGCGAGAGGCTACACCTTC. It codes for CASRGGARGYTF.

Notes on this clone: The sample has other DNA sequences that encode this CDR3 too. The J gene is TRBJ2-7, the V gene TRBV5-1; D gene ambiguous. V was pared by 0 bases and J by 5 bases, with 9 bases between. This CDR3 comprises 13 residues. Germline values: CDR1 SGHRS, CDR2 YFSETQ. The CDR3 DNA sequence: TGCGCCAGCAGCTTGGCCGGTGTACACGAGCAGTACTTC. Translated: CASSLAGVHEQYF.

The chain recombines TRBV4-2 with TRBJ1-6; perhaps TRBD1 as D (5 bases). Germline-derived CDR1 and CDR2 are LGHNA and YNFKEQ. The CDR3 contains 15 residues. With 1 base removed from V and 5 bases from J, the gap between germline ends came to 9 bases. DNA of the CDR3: TGTGCCAGCAGCCAAGCGTCAGGGAATAATTCACCCCTCCACTTT. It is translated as CASSQASGNNSPLHF.

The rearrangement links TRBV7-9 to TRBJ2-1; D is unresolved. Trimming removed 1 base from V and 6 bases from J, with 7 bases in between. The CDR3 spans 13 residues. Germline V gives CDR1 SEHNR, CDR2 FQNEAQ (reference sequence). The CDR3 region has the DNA TGTGCCAGCAGCTTAGGGAGCAGCAATGAGCAGTTCTTC. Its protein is CASSLGSSNEQFF.

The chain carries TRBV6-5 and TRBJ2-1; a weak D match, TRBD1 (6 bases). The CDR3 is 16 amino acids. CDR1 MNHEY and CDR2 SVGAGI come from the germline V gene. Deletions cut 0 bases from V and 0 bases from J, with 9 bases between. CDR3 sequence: CASSYSDSHSYNEQFF. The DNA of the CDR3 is TGTGCCAGCAGTTACTCGGACAGTCACTCCTACAATGAGCAGTTCTTC.

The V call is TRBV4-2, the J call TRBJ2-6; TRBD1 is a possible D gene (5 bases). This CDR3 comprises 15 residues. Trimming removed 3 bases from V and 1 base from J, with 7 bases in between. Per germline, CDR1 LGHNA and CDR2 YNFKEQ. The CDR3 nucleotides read TGTGCCAGCAGCCAGAAGGGGTCTGGGGCCAACGTCCTGACTTTC. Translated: CASSQKGSGANVLTF.

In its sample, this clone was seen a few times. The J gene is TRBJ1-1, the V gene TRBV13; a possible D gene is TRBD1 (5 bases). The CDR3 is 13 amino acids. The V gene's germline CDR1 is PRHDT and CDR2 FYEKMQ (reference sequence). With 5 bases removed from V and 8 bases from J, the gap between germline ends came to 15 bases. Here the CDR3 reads CASSPQDSYEAFF. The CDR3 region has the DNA TGTGCCAGCAGCCCCCAAGACAGTTACGAAGCTTTCTTT. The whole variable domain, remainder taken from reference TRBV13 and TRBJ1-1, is AAGVIQSPRHLIKEKRETATLKCYPIPRHDTVYWYQQGPGQDPQFLISFYEKMQSDKGSIPDRFSAQQFSDYHSELNMSSLELGDSALYFCASSPQDSYEAFFGQGTRLTVV.

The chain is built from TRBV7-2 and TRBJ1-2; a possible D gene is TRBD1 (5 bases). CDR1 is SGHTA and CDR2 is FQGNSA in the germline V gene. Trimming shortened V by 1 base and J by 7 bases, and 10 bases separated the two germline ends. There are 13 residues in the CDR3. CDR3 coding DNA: TGTGCCAGCAGCTTAGAAAGGGGATTTGGCTACACCTTC. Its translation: CASSLERGFGYTF.

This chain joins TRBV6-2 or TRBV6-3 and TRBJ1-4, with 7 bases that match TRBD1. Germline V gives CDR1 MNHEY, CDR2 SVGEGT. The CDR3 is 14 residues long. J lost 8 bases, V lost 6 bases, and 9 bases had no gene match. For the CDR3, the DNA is TGTGCCAGCAGCCGTCCCGGGACAGTAGAAAAACTGTTTTTT. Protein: CASSRPGTVEKLFF.

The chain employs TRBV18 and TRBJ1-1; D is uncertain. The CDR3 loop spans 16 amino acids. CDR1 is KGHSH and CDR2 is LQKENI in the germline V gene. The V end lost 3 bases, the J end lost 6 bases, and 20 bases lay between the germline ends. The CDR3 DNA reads TGTGCCAGCTCACCGCCCTCCTCGTCGCAGTTCGCTGAAGCTTTCTTT. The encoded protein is CASSPPSSSQFAEAFF.